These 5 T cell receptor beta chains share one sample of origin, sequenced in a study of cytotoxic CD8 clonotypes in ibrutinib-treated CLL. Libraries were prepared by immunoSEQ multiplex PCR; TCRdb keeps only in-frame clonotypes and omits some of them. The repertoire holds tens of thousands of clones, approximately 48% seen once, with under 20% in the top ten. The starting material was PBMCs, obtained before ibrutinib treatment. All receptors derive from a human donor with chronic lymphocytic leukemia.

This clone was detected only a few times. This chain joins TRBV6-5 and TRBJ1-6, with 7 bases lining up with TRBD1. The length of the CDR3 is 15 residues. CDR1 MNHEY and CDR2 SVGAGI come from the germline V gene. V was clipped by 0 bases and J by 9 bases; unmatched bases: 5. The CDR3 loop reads CASSYSDRVGSPLHF. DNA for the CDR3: TGTGCCAGCAGTTACTCCGACAGGGTGGGTTCACCCCTCCACTTT.

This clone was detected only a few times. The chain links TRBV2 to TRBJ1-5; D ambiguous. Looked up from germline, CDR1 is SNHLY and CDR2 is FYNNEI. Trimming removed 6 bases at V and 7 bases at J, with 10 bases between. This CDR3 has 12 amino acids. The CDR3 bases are TGTGCCAGCAGGGCTAGACGGCAGCCCCAGCATTTT. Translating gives CASRARRQPQHF.

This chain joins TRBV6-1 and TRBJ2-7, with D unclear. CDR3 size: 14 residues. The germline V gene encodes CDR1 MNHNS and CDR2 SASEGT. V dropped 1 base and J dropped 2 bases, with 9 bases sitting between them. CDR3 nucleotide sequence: TGTGCCAGCAGTGAAGTTGCCAGGCCCTACGAGCAGTACTTC. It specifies CASSEVARPYEQYF.

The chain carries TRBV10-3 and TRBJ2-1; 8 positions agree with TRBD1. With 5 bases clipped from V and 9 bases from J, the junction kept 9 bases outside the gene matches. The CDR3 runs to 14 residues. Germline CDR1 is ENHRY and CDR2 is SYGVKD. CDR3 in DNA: TGTGCCATCAGTCCGGGACAGGAGCGTCCTGAGCAGTTCTTC. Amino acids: CAISPGQERPEQFF.

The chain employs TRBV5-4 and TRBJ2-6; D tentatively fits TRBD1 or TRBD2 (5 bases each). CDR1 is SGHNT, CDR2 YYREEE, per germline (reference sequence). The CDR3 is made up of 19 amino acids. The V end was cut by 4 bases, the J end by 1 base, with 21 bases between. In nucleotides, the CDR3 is TGTGCCAGCAGCCCTGGTGGGGGACCCTTTTATTCTGGGGCCAACGTCCTGACTTTC. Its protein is CASSPGGGPFYSGANVLTF.